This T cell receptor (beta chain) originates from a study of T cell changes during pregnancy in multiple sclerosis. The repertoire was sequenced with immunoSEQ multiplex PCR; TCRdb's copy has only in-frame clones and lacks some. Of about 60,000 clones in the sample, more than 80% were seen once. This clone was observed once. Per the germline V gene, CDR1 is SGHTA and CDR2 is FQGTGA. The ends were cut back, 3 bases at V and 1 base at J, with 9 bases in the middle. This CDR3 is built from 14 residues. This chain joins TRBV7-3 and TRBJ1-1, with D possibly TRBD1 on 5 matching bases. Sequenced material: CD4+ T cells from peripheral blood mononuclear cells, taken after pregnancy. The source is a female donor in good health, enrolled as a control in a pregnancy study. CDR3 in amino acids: CASSFGGGNTEAFF. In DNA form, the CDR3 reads TGTGCCAGCAGCTTCGGGGGGGGGAACACTGAAGCTTTCTTT.